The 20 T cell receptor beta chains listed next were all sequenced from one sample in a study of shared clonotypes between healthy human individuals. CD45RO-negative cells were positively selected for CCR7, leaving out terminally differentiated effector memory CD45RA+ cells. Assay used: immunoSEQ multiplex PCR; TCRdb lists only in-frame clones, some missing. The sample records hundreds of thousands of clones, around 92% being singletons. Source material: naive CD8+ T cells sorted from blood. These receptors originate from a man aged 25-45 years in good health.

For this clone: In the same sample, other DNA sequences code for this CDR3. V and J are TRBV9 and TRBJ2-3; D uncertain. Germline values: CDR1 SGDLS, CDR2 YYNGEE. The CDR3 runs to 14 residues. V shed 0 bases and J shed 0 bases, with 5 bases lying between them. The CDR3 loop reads CASSVVDSTDTQYF. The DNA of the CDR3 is TGTGCCAGCAGCGTAGTGGATAGCACAGATACGCAGTATTTT. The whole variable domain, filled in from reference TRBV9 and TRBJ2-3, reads DSGVTQTPKHLITATGQRVTLRCSPRSGDLSVYWYQQSLDQGLQFLIQYYNGEERAKGNILERFSAQQFPDLHSELNLSSLELGDSALYFCASSVVDSTDTQYFGPGTRLTVL.

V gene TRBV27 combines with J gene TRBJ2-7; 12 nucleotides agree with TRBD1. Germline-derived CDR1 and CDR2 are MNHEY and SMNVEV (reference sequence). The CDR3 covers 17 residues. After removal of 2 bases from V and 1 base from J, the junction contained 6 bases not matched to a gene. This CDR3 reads CASSLGTGGLLSYEQYF. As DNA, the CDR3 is TGTGCCAGCAGTTTAGGGACAGGGGGCCTTCTATCCTACGAGCAGTACTTC.

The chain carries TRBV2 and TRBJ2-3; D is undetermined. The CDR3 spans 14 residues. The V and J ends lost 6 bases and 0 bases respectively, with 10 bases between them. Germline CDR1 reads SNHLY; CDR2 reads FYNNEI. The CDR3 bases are TGTGCCAGCAGGGGGTGGACGAGCACAGATACGCAGTATTTT. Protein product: CASRGWTSTDTQYF.

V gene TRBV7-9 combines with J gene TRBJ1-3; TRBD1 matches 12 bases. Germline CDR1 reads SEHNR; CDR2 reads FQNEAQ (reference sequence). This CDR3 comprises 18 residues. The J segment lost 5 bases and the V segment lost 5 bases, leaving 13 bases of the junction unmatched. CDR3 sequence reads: CASSTYRDRGPERNTIYF. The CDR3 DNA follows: TGTGCCAGCAGCACCTACCGGGACAGGGGGCCGGAGAGAAACACCATATATTTT.

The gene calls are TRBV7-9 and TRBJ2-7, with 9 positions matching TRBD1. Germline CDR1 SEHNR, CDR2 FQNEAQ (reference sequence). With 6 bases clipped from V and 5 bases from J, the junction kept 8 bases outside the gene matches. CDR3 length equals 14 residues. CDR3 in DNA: TGTGCCAGCAGTTACAGGGGGCGGGCGCACGAGCAGTACTTC. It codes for CASSYRGRAHEQYF.

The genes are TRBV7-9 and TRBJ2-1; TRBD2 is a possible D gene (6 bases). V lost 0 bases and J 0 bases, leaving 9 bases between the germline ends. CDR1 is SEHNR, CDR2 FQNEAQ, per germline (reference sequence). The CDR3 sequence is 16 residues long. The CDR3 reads CASSLAGGYSYNEQFF. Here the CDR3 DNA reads TGTGCCAGCAGCTTAGCGGGAGGCTACTCCTACAATGAGCAGTTCTTC.

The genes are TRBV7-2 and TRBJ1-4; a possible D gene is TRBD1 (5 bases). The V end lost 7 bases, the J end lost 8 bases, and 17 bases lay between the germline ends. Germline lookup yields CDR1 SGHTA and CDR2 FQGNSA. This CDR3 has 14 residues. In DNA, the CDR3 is TGTGCCAGCAACTACGACTTTAAGGGGGAAAAACTGTTTTTT. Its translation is CASNYDFKGEKLFF.

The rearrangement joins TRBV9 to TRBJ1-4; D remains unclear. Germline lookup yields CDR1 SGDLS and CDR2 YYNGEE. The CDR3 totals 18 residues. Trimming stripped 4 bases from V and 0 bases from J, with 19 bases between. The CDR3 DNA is TGTGCCAGCAGCTTTCGTGACATATCTTATGCAACTAATGAAAAACTGTTTTTT. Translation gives CASSFRDISYATNEKLFF.

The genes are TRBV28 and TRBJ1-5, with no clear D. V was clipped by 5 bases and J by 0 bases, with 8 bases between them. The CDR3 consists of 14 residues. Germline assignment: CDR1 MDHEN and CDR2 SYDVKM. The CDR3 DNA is TGTGCCAGCAGTCGGGGATATAGCAATCAGCCCCAGCATTTT. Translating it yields CASSRGYSNQPQHF.

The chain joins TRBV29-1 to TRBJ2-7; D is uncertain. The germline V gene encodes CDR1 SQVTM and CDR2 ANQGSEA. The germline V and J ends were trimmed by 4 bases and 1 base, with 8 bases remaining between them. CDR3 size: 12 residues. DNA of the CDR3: TGCAGCGTTGTCGCCAAATCCTACGAGCAGTACTTC. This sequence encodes CSVVAKSYEQYF.

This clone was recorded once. The CDR3 bases are TGTGCCAGCAGCGACCCCATGACAGGCAGATATGGCTACACCTTC. This codes for CASSDPMTGRYGYTF. The V gene is TRBV9, the J gene TRBJ1-2; D perhaps matches TRBD1 (6 bases). CDR1 SGDLS and CDR2 YYNGEE come from the germline V gene. V gave up 3 bases and J gave up 5 bases, with 17 bases separating them. The CDR3 spans 15 residues.

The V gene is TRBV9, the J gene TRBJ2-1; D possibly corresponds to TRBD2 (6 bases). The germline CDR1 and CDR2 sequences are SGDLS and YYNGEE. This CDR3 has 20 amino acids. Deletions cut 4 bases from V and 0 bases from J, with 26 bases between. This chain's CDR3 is CASSTPRGLAPPSSYNEQFF. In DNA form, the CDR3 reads TGTGCCAGCAGCACCCCACGTGGGCTAGCGCCTCCGAGCTCCTACAATGAGCAGTTCTTC.

Here the CDR3 reads CASTLTSWDRWEQYF. CDR3 DNA: TGTGCCAGCACCTTGACGTCCTGGGATCGATGGGAGCAGTACTTC. The J gene is TRBJ2-7, the V gene TRBV28; D is undetermined. This CDR3 has 15 residues. Germline V gives CDR1 MDHEN, CDR2 SYDVKM. The V end was cut by 7 bases, the J end by 7 bases, with 23 bases between.

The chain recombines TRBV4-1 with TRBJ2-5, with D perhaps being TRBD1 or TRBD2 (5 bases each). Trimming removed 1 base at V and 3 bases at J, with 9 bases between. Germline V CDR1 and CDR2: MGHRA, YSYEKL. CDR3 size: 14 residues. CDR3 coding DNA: TGCGCCAGCAGCCAAGGGTTGGGGGAAGAGACCCAGTACTTC. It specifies CASSQGLGEETQYF.

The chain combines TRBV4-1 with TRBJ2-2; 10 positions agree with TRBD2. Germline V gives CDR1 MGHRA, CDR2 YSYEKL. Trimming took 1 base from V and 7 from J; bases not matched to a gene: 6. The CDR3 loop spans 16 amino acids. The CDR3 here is CASSQVSSGSFGELFF. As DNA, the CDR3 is TGCGCCAGCAGCCAAGTTTCTAGCGGGAGTTTCGGGGAGCTGTTTTTT.

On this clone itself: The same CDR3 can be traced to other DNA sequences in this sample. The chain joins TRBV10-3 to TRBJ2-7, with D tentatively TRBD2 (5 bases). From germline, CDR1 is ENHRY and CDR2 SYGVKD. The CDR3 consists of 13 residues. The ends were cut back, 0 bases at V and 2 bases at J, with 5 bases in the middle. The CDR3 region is CAISESGAYEQYF. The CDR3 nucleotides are TGTGCCATCAGTGAGTCGGGAGCCTACGAGCAGTACTTC.

As DNA, the CDR3 is TGTGCCAGCAGTTTAGGCAGGCAGCAAGAGACCCAGTACTTC. Amino acid sequence: CASSLGRQQETQYF. The chain employs TRBV28 and TRBJ2-5, with D unresolved. Germline V CDR1 and CDR2: MDHEN, SYDVKM. V lost 2 bases to trimming and J lost 2 bases, with 9 bases between them. The CDR3 totals 14 residues.

CDR3 residues: CASRGTGSSGNTIYF. The CDR3 region has the DNA TGTGCCAGCAGGGGGACGGGGAGCTCTGGAAACACCATATATTTT. The chain couples TRBV7-9 to TRBJ1-3; tentative D call: TRBD1 (5 bases). V was shortened by 6 bases and J by 0 bases, with 12 bases between the two germline ends. The CDR3 totals 15 residues. Germline V gene sequence: CDR1 SEHNR, CDR2 FQNEAQ (reference sequence).

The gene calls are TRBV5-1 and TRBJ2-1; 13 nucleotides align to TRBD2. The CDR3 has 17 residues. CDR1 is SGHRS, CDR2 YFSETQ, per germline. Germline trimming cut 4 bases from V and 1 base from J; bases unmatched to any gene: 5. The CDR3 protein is CASSRTSGSTSYNEQFF. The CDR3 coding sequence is TGCGCCAGCAGCAGGACTAGCGGGAGTACTTCCTACAATGAGCAGTTCTTC.

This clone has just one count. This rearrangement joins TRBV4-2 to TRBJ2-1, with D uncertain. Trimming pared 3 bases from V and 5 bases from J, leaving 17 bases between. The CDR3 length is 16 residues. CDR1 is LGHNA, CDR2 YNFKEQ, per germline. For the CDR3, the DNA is TGTGCCAGCAGCCACCAGCGCGGATACCCCCACAATGAGCAGTTCTTC. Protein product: CASSHQRGYPHNEQFF.